This TCR beta chain was captured in a study of blood T cell repertoires in COVID-19. At the level of the study: The cDNA or gDNA used as material had been derived from T cells, B-cell-depleted T cells, or PBMCs.

This clone was counted between two and nine times. How the authors handled the data: Reference gene primer amplification gave nucleated cell count estimates. Profiled with immunoSEQ multiplex PCR; TCRdb holds only in-frame clones, not every one. That table is the source of V, J and clone size, and D and trimming were worked out from the DNA. The table shows a few hundred thousand clones, with around 83% occurring only once. Trimming stripped 2 bases from V and 2 bases from J, with 11 bases between. In germline, CDR1 is GTSNPN, CDR2 SVGIG (reference sequence). The CDR3 extends over 14 amino acids. Patients from Seattle were sampled longitudinally, starting during active infection.

The material sequenced was peripheral blood. The chain uses TRBV30 and TRBJ2-3; D might be TRBD1 (7 bases). The clonotype originates from a woman older than 75 with COVID-19, enrolled during active disease. The CDR3 sequence is CAWSQGGFTDTQYF. In DNA form, the CDR3 reads TGTGCCTGGAGTCAGGGGGGCTTCACAGATACGCAGTATTTT.